Listed here is a single T cell receptor (beta chain). Compared with germline, one end of the junction differs, possibly owing to a read error. In the original workflow: Counts of nucleated cells, estimated from reference gene primer amplification, were obtained. Libraries were prepared by immunoSEQ multiplex PCR; TCRdb keeps only in-frame clonotypes and omits some of them. V and J calls and clone size are copied from that table; D and trimming were computed from the DNA. This sample has fewer than 350,000 clones, with under 90% found just once. The sample belongs to a study of blood T cell repertoires in COVID-19. In the study overall: Whether acute or convalescent, the COVID-19 samples came from the United States, Italy and Spain.

Enrolled through a virtual design, the participants were between roughly 18 and 100 years of age and came from 24 US areas. The recovered donors of Cohort 3 showed two negative PCRs, clearance, or symptom resolution. This CDR3 comprises 14 residues. The germline V gene encodes CDR1 SSHAT and CDR2 FNYEAQ (reference sequence). Sequenced: PBMCs or T cells enriched from blood (not recorded which). The TCR comes from a man in his fifties or sixties who had recovered from COVID-19. The V and J genes are TRBV7-7 and TRBJ2-7; D may correspond to TRBD1 or TRBD2 (5 bases each). The CDR3 sequence is CASSLGTGSYEQYF. The CDR3 DNA follows: TGTGCTAGCAGCTTAGGGACGGGGTCCTACGAGCAGTACTTC.